A selection of T cell receptor beta chains follows, all from one sample in a study of control samples from healthy donors and cancer patients. Repertoires were generated with immunoSEQ multiplex PCR, while TCRdb's copy carries only in-frame clones and drops some. The sample contains 65,000 to 90,000 clones, around 93% of which appear only once. Sample: blood. All receptors derive from a woman in her twenties or thirties in good health. CDR3s include the opening cysteine and the closing phenylalanine or tryptophan.

length,V,CDR3
14,TRBV27,CASSLLAGGYEQYF
14,TRBV19,CASSSPGQGNEQFF
14,TRBV19,CASSAHDGNQPQHF
15,TRBV6-1,CASSDGGTAFEKLFF
13,TRBV28,CASSLNRGRTIYF
13,TRBV30,CAWRRSSYNEQFF
17,TRBV27,CASSKRDALTYNSPLHF
18,TRBV19,CASSIDGEGAYSNQPQHF
15,TRBV5-1,CASYPFGTGGIEQYF
14,TRBV3-1/TRBV3-2,CASSQGAGAYEQYF
13,TRBV6-5,CASRTYREGELFF
16,TRBV4-1,CASSQDGQRPTDTQYF
16,TRBV4-2,CASSHEQLAAYNEQFF
15,TRBV19,CASSRGIEEYYGYTF
13,TRBV7-9,CASTPDGHYGYTF
14,TRBV5-1,CASSPSTMNTEAFF
17,TRBV6-1,CASSEVDPKGWAQDYTF
15,TRBV6-5,CASRSVGAGTDTQYF
13,TRBV10-2,CASSEGSGNTIYF
17,TRBV11-3,CASSSMSVAAPNYGYTF
14,TRBV5-1,CASSGQGASDTQYF
16,TRBV11-3,CASSHEGTSRTGELFF
14,TRBV2,CASSPAISGETQYF
16,TRBV6-5,CASSYKAGAGTGELFF
11,TRBV29-1,CSVAEESGYTF
14,TRBV6-5,CASSYSGLQETQYF
16,TRBV7-8,CASSLFTGGRTDTQYF
16,TRBV5-1,CASSWDGTGPTDTQYF
15,TRBV2,CASSGSAGGNNEQFF
15,TRBV6-5,CASTHRGRWTGELFF
15,TRBV7-2,CASSSTGLLNYGYTF
15,TRBV5-5,CASSLGRGPQNTQYF
12,TRBV11-2,CASSFRQGSAFF
14,TRBV3-1/TRBV3-2,CASSQGGGAGELFF
13,TRBV9,CASSVVSNYGYTF
16,TRBV5-1,CASSFTAAVNTGELFF
14,TRBV6-5,CASRPGTGSLPLHF
11,TRBV19,CASRTNYGYTF
14,TRBV19,CATLDSSSGNTIYF
17,TRBV28,CASSHRRDPLANYGYTF
11,TRBV2,CASRNNQPQHF
14,TRBV5-1,CASSLSGARFGYTF
16,TRBV27,CASSWVGPVGNQPQHF
11,TRBV12-3/TRBV12-4,CASSLRGKAFF
18,TRBV19,CASSIGPSRGVGTDTQYF
15,TRBV7-6,CASRPGGGSNQPQHF
13,TRBV12-3/TRBV12-4,CASSFDRQYGYTF
14,TRBV10-3,CAISDLGRSYGYTF
14,TRBV5-6,CASSLIQGPSPLHF
15,TRBV20-1,CSASLQQKETDTQYF
13,TRBV27,CASSLGAGNTIYF
14,TRBV2,CASTNKPYTGELFF
14,TRBV6-1,CASSELPGNTEAFF
17,TRBV11-3,CASTRATLGGEDTEAFF
17,TRBV10-3,CAIARTGQGVSTGELFF